These 15 T cell receptor beta chains were sequenced from one sample in a study of blood T cell repertoires in COVID-19. Clones were read by immunoSEQ multiplex PCR, and TCRdb kept only the in-frame ones, dropping some. There are tens of thousands of clones in the sample; almost 85% occur only once, and 10% lies in the top ten. The specimen was peripheral blood. The source of these receptors is a man aged 55 to 70 with acute or convalescent COVID-19.

The chain recombines TRBV3-1 (or the pseudogene TRBV3-2) with TRBJ2-7, with 12 bases identical to TRBD2. Germline CDR1 reads LGHDT; CDR2 reads YNNKEL (reference sequence). CDR3 length: 16 residues. The junction had 10 bases not matched to a gene; V was cut back by 4 bases and J by 6 bases. The CDR3 nucleotides are TGTGCCAGCAGCCGCTCTAGCGGGGGGGGTGTAAGCGAGCAGTACTTC. It is translated as CASSRSSGGGVSEQYF.

This sequence joins TRBV5-1 and TRBJ2-1, with 7 bases identical to TRBD1. The germline V gene encodes CDR1 SGHRS and CDR2 YFSETQ. V trimming: 3 bases; J trimming: 9 bases; junction bases outside the gene matches: 3. This CDR3 has 12 amino acids. The CDR3 sequence: CASSSQGVEQFF. The CDR3 nucleotides read TGCGCCAGCAGCTCCCAGGGGGTTGAGCAGTTCTTC. The full variable domain, in which reference TRBV5-1 and TRBJ2-1 provide the parts outside the CDR3, is KAGVTQTPRYLIKTRGQQVTLSCSPISGHRSVSWYQQTPGQGLQFLFEYFSETQRNKGNFPGRFSGRQFSNSRSEMNVSTLELGDSALYLCASSSQGVEQFFGPGTRLTVL.

This chain uses TRBV11-1 with TRBJ2-5, with 8 bases aligning to TRBD2. CDR1 SGHAT and CDR2 FQDESV come from the germline V gene (reference sequence). This CDR3 has 15 amino acids. Unmatched junction bases numbered 8, after V lost 5 bases and J lost 3 bases. Here the CDR3 reads CASSPRGRGEETQYF. The CDR3 DNA follows: TGTGCCAGCAGCCCCCGGGGGCGGGGGGAAGAGACCCAGTACTTC.

V gene TRBV20-1 combines with J gene TRBJ1-1, with a possible D match to TRBD1 (5 bases). The CDR3 consists of 11 residues. Germline V gene data show CDR1 as DFQATT and CDR2 as SNEGSKA (reference sequence). With 3 bases removed from V and 5 bases from J, the gap between germline ends came to 7 bases. CDR3 nucleotides: TGCAGTGCTAGCAGGGCGACTGAAGCTTTCTTT. This gives the protein CSASRATEAFF.

The V call is TRBV30, the J call TRBJ1-6; D gene unclear. This CDR3 region has 13 residues. Germline V CDR1 and CDR2: GTSNPN, SVGIG (reference sequence). V was shortened by 2 bases and J by 8 bases, with 10 bases between the two germline ends. This CDR3 is CAWSKSVDSPLHF. The CDR3 region has the DNA TGTGCCTGGAGTAAGTCTGTAGATTCACCCCTCCACTTT.

This clone has only a few counts. V is TRBV25-1 and J is TRBJ1-5; D might be TRBD1 (5 bases). Germline V gene lookup returns CDR1 MGHDK and CDR2 SYGVNS. CDR3 length: 13 amino acids. Trimming took 2 bases from V and 7 from J, leaving 9 bases between them. Written as DNA, the CDR3 is TGTGCCAGCAGTGAAGGGGGGGGGCAGCCCCAGCATTTT. Its translation: CASSEGGGQPQHF.

This clone has just one count. This chain joins TRBV10-1 and TRBJ2-2, with 9 bases fitting TRBD1. Per germline, CDR1 WNHNN and CDR2 SYGVQD (reference sequence). V shed 8 bases, J shed 5 bases, and the junction held 15 bases outside the gene matches. The CDR3 has 17 residues. CDR3 sequence reads: CASHRGNRGPGTGELFF. The CDR3 DNA is TGCGCCAGCCACAGGGGGAACAGGGGGCCGGGAACCGGGGAGCTGTTTTTT.

V usage is TRBV30 and J usage is TRBJ1-2; D unclear. With 1 base removed from V and 4 bases from J, the gap between germline ends came to 10 bases. The CDR3 is 13 amino acids. Germline V gene data show CDR1 as GTSNPN and CDR2 as SVGIG (reference sequence). The DNA for the CDR3 is TGTGCCTGGAGTGGTGGCGGGCGCTATGGCTACACCTTC. Its protein product is CAWSGGGRYGYTF.

The chain carries TRBV12-5 and TRBJ1-5, with TRBD1 matching 8 bases. With V trimmed by 6 bases and J by 2 bases, 9 bases remained unmatched. This CDR3 contains 16 residues. Per the germline V gene, CDR1 is LGHNT and CDR2 is FRNRAP. The DNA of the CDR3 is TGTGCTAGTGGCAATAACCCGACAGGGGGCAATCAGCCCCAGCATTTT. It translates to CASGNNPTGGNQPQHF.

Written as DNA, the CDR3 is TGTGCCAGCAGCGATGGGACAGGGGGCGCGGCTGATCCCCTCCACTTT. Protein: CASSDGTGGAADPLHF. The chain employs TRBV7-9 and TRBJ1-6; 12 nucleotides agree with TRBD1. CDR1 is SEHNR, CDR2 FQNEAQ, per germline (reference sequence). V lost 5 bases and J lost 13; bases outside the gene matches: 12. There are 16 residues in the CDR3.

The CDR3 DNA is TGTGCCAGCAGTTCAGGTTTAGGTGGCTACACCTTC. Amino acid sequence: CASSSGLGGYTF. The genes are TRBV6-5 and TRBJ1-2; D not certain. V lost 4 bases and J lost 7, with 10 bases in between. The CDR3 covers 12 residues. Germline lookup yields CDR1 MNHEY and CDR2 SVGAGI.

The V call is TRBV9, the J call TRBJ2-1, with 7 bases identical to TRBD1. CDR1 SGDLS and CDR2 YYNGEE come from the germline V gene. V gave up 4 bases and J gave up 7 bases; unmatched junction bases: 11. The length of the CDR3 is 15 residues. Here the CDR3 DNA reads TGTGCCAGCAGCACAAGGGACAGCCTGTTGAATGAGCAGTTCTTC. Protein: CASSTRDSLLNEQFF.

The J gene is TRBJ2-7, the V gene TRBV27; maybe TRBD2 (5 bases). Trimming stripped 5 bases from V and 6 bases from J, with 20 bases between. This CDR3 comprises 15 residues. Germline lookup yields CDR1 MNHEY and CDR2 SMNVEV (reference sequence). The CDR3 sequence: CASSGFTGSPSEQYF. The CDR3 region has the DNA TGTGCCAGCAGTGGGTTTACGGGATCTCCCTCCGAGCAGTACTTC.

In nucleotides, the CDR3 is TGTGCCACCAGCAGAACTAGTGAGACCGGGGAGCTGTTTTTT. This translates into CATSRTSETGELFF. The genes are TRBV15 and TRBJ2-2, with a possible D match to TRBD2 (5 bases). Germline V lookup: CDR1 LNHNV, CDR2 YYDKDF (reference sequence). The CDR3 is 14 residues long. V lost 2 bases to trimming and J lost 5 bases, with 9 bases between them.

The V call is TRBV24-1, the J call TRBJ2-1; TRBD2 matches 12 bases. The trim removed 4 bases at V and 10 bases at J, leaving 10 bases unmatched. Germline assignment: CDR1 KGHDR and CDR2 SFDVKD. The CDR3 runs to 16 residues. The DNA of the CDR3 is TGTGCCACCAGTGACCCTAGCGGGAGGGCCTCACGCGAGCAGTTCTTC. Residues: CATSDPSGRASREQFF.